This T cell receptor beta chain was recorded in a study of T-cell reconstitution after alpha-beta-depleted transplantation in children. Regarding this clonotype: Antigen: not known.

TCRbeta library construction was performed incorporating unique molecular identifiers. MiXCR, run by TCRdb on the PCR reads, gives a single entry per CDR3 protein. The sample has roughly 570,000 distinct CDR3 sequences, around 27% seen once. Findings of the study overall: Expanded graft clones numbering several hundred reportedly gave rise to alpha-beta T cells about two months after transplant. One year post-transplant, T-cell counts and diversity were largely derived from T cells produced anew.

This material consisted of PBMCs, taken before TCRalphabeta/CD19-depleted stem cell transplant. The sequence came from a boy younger than two with Wiskott-Aldrich syndrome, due to receive a stem cell transplant.

CDR3 region: CASSQGWAKGTGELFF. The CDR3 DNA reads as TGTGCCAGCAGCCAAGGCTGGGCTAAGGGCACCGGGGAGCTGTTTTTT. The chain is built from TRBV3-1 and TRBJ2-2; D uncertain. There are 16 residues in the CDR3. V was trimmed by 1 base and J by 4 bases, leaving 13 bases between them. The V gene's germline CDR1 is LGHDT and CDR2 YNNKEL (reference sequence). The variable domain in full, completed from reference TRBV3-1 and TRBJ2-2, reads DTAVSQTPKYLVTQMGNDKSIKCEQNLGHDTMYWYKQDSKKFLKIMFSYNNKELIINETVPNRFSPKSPDKAHLNLHINSLELGDSAVYFCASSQGWAKGTGELFFGEGSRLTVL.